Each of the 20 T cell receptor beta chains below was sequenced from the same sample in a study of shared clonotypes between healthy human individuals. Libraries were prepared by immunoSEQ multiplex PCR; TCRdb keeps only in-frame clonotypes and omits some of them. The top ten hold about 2% of the sample, which has around 700,000 clones, approximately 79% seen once. Input material: memory CD4+ T cells sorted from blood. Subset meaning: CD45RA-negative fraction. These receptor sequences come from a woman aged 25 to 45 in good health.

This clone was detected many times. The chain joins TRBV5-6 to TRBJ1-1, with D maybe TRBD1 (5 bases). The V end lost 0 bases, the J end lost 4 bases, and 19 bases lay between the germline ends. This CDR3 contains 17 residues. CDR1 and CDR2 from the germline V gene are SGHDT and YYEEEE. In nucleotides, the CDR3 is TGTGCCAGCAGCTTGGGGCGGTGGAGGGGCGCGAGCACTGAAGCTTTCTTT. The encoded protein is CASSLGRWRGASTEAFF.

This clone was found a few times. The chain employs TRBV7-2 and TRBJ2-7, with D uncertain. Germline V gives CDR1 SGHTA, CDR2 FQGNSA. The CDR3 is made up of 15 amino acids. V gave up 1 base and J gave up 5 bases, with 15 bases separating them. This chain's CDR3 is CASSLVTLVPHEQYF. DNA of the CDR3: TGTGCCAGCAGCTTAGTAACCTTGGTCCCCCACGAGCAGTACTTC.

This rearrangement joins TRBV10-1 to TRBJ2-3; 11 positions agree with TRBD2. V dropped 3 bases and J dropped 5; count of bases not matched to a gene: 7. Germline CDR1 WNHNN, CDR2 SYGVQD (reference sequence). CDR3 length: 16 residues. DNA for the CDR3: TGCGCCAGCAGTGATACCGGGACTAGCGGAGGAGATACGCAGTATTTT. As protein: CASSDTGTSGGDTQYF.

V usage is TRBV7-8 and J usage is TRBJ2-3; 10 nucleotides align to TRBD2. CDR3 size: 18 residues. Germline lookup yields CDR1 SGHVS and CDR2 FQNEAQ. Germline trimming cut 1 base from V and 4 bases from J; bases unmatched to any gene: 11. The CDR3 nucleotides read TGTGCCAGCAGCTTAGGGTTCCTAGCGGGAGTGGGGGCAGATACGCAGTATTTT. Its protein is CASSLGFLAGVGADTQYF.

Only a few counts were recorded for this clone. The chain is built from TRBV19 and TRBJ2-7; 9 bases map to TRBD1. J gave up 4 bases and V 5 bases, and 6 bases lay outside the gene matches. The CDR3 is made up of 14 amino acids. Germline CDR1 and CDR2: LNHDA and SQIVND (reference sequence). The CDR3 nucleotides are TGTGCCAGTAGTGGTGCCGGGACAGGGTACGAGCAGTACTTC. It yields the protein CASSGAGTGYEQYF.

The chain couples TRBV18 to TRBJ2-7; the match to TRBD1 covers 7 bases. The length of the CDR3 is 15 residues. Losses at the gene ends were 1 base for V and 4 bases for J; bases not matched to a gene: 7. Germline CDR1 and CDR2: KGHSH and LQKENI. The CDR3 nucleotides are TGTGCCAGCTCACCACAGGGACAGAGGGGGTACGAGCAGTACTTC. This encodes CASSPQGQRGYEQYF.

This chain links TRBV30 with TRBJ2-5, with unresolved D. The J call may not be correct, given that the DNA end is closer to TRBJ2-7. The CDR3 totals 13 residues. Germline loops: CDR1 GTSNPN, CDR2 SVGIG (reference sequence). The CDR3 is CAWRAGSSYEQYF. CDR3 DNA sequence: TGTGCCTGGAGGGCCGGCAGCTCCTACGAGCAGTACTTC.

The chain employs TRBV7-9 and TRBJ2-7; D is ambiguous. V was pared by 5 bases and J by 0 bases, with 14 bases between. The CDR3 consists of 15 residues. Germline CDR1 reads SEHNR; CDR2 reads FQNEAQ (reference sequence). CDR3 in DNA: TGTGCCAGCAGCCAGACCGGAAGCGTCTCCTACGAGCAGTACTTC. It yields the protein CASSQTGSVSYEQYF. The complete variable domain, with remaining parts taken from reference TRBV7-9 and TRBJ2-7, reads DTGVSQNPRHKITKRGQNVTFRCDPISEHNRLYWYRQTLGQGPEFLTYFQNEAQLEKSRLLSDRFSAERPKGSFSTLEIQRTEQGDSAMYLCASSQTGSVSYEQYFGPGTRLTVT.

This clone was counted only a few times. The CDR3 sequence: CASSLGFPGGGENQPQHF. The DNA for the CDR3 is TGCGCCAGCAGCTTGGGTTTCCCGGGTGGGGGAGAGAATCAGCCCCAGCATTTT. This chain connects TRBV5-1 to TRBJ1-5; TRBD1 is a possible D gene (5 bases). CDR1 SGHRS and CDR2 YFSETQ come from the germline V gene. Trimming shortened V by 0 bases and J by 4 bases, and 20 bases separated the two germline ends. CDR3 length equals 18 residues.

This rearrangement joins TRBV29-1 to TRBJ2-1; possibly TRBD2 for D (7 bases). Germline V gene lookup returns CDR1 SQVTM and CDR2 ANQGSEA. The CDR3 contains 16 residues. Trimming took off 3 bases at V and 2 bases at J, with 17 bases between the two ends. CDR3 loop: CSVERGTGGTYNEQFF. For the CDR3, the DNA is TGCAGCGTTGAGAGGGGGACGGGGGGAACCTACAATGAGCAGTTCTTC.

A single count supports this clone. The chain carries TRBV9 and TRBJ2-3; 8 bases align to TRBD2. V gave up 0 bases and J gave up 4 bases; unmatched junction bases: 4. The germline V gene has CDR1 SGDLS and CDR2 YYNGEE. The CDR3 sequence is 15 residues long. The CDR3 region has the DNA TGTGCCAGCAGCGTAGGGGGGACTAGAGCAGATACGCAGTATTTT. Its protein product is CASSVGGTRADTQYF.

The V gene is TRBV5-4, the J gene TRBJ2-1, with TRBD2 identical over 8 bases. Germline V lookup: CDR1 SGHNT, CDR2 YYREEE (reference sequence). V lost 9 bases and J lost 7; bases outside the gene matches: 9. The CDR3 runs to 13 residues. Written as DNA, the CDR3 is TGTGCCACCCACAGCGGGAGCATAAATGAGCAGTTCTTC. Translated: CATHSGSINEQFF.

This clone was observed many times. The V and J genes are TRBV15 and TRBJ1-2, with 7 bases matching TRBD1. This CDR3 has 14 amino acids. The germline CDR1 and CDR2 sequences are LNHNV and YYDKDF (reference sequence). V shed 2 bases, J shed 9 bases, and the junction held 9 bases outside the gene matches. In DNA form, the CDR3 reads TGTGCCACCAGCAGACCCAGTGGACAGGCACGCTACACCTTC. Amino acid sequence: CATSRPSGQARYTF.

The V call is TRBV5-4, the J call TRBJ1-1; unclear D gene. The CDR3 sequence is 12 residues long. Germline assignment: CDR1 SGHNT and CDR2 YYREEE (reference sequence). Trimming left V 0 bases short and J 2 bases short, with 2 bases between. The CDR3 region is CASSLDNTEAFF. Written as DNA, the CDR3 is TGTGCCAGCAGCTTGGACAACACTGAAGCTTTCTTT.

This clone has more than one count but fewer than ten. Germline is not matched at one junction end, which may reflect a read error. The V gene is TRBV28, the J gene TRBJ2-5, with 7 bases matching TRBD2. The CDR3 is 12 amino acids. Germline V lookup: CDR1 MDHEN, CDR2 SYDVKM. The CDR3 DNA reads TGTGCCAGCAGTTTCATCGCCGGGACTACCCACTTC. It translates to CASSFIAGTTHF. The full variable domain, completed using reference TRBV28 and TRBJ2-5, is DVKVTQSSRYLVKRTGEKVFLECVQDMDHENMFWYRQDPGLGLRLIYFSYDVKMKEKGDIPEGYSVSREKKERFSLILESASTNQTSMYLCASSFIAGTTHFGPGTRLLVL.

The table lists this clone with a few counts. V usage is TRBV18 and J usage is TRBJ2-1; D is ambiguous. V was shortened by 4 bases and J by 4 bases, with 8 bases between the two germline ends. CDR3 length: 13 residues. In germline, CDR1 is KGHSH, CDR2 LQKENI. CDR3 coding DNA: TGTGCCAGCTCACGAGACGAGTACAATGAGCAGTTCTTC. Protein sequence: CASSRDEYNEQFF.

This rearrangement joins TRBV6-5 to TRBJ1-1; D not certain. Germline values: CDR1 MNHEY, CDR2 SVGAGI. V lost 6 bases, J lost 3 bases, and 14 bases lay in between. CDR3 length: 14 residues. CDR3 sequence: CASSRLEEDTEAFF. The CDR3, as DNA: TGTGCCAGCAGCCGCCTAGAGGAGGACACTGAAGCTTTCTTT.

This clone was counted a few times. V is TRBV2 and J is TRBJ2-7, with TRBD2 matching 13 bases. The V gene end was trimmed by 7 bases and the J gene end by 10 bases; junction bases not matched to a gene: 10. This CDR3 comprises 14 residues. Germline loops: CDR1 SNHLY, CDR2 FYNNEI. The CDR3 coding sequence is TGTGCCAGCACCGAGCGGACTAGCGGGGGCACCCAGTACTTC. Protein: CASTERTSGGTQYF.

This clone was picked up many times. The chain uses TRBV6-4 and TRBJ2-2; D not resolved. The CDR3 contains 14 residues. V was pared by 4 bases and J by 1 base, with 7 bases between. Per germline, CDR1 MRHNA and CDR2 SNTAGT. CDR3 region: CASSGGRNTGELFF. CDR3 DNA sequence: TGTGCCAGCAGTGGTGGGCGGAACACCGGGGAGCTGTTTTTT.

The chain is built from TRBV5-1 and TRBJ1-4, with a possible D match to TRBD1 (5 bases). This CDR3 contains 13 residues. The V gene lost 5 bases and the J gene lost 8 bases, with 13 bases spanning the gap. The germline V gene encodes CDR1 SGHRS and CDR2 YFSETQ. In DNA form, the CDR3 reads TGCGCCAGCAGTCAGGGATACATGGAAAAACTGTTTTTT. Its translation: CASSQGYMEKLFF. Full variable domain (outside the CDR3, taken from reference TRBV5-1 and TRBJ1-4): KAGVTQTPRYLIKTRGQQVTLSCSPISGHRSVSWYQQTPGQGLQFLFEYFSETQRNKGNFPGRFSGRQFSNSRSEMNVSTLELGDSALYLCASSQGYMEKLFFGSGTQLSVL.